These 28 T cell receptor beta chains originate from one sample sequenced in a study of regulatory T cells. These receptors' targets are unknown. The PCR used 52 TRBV and 13 TRBJ primers. TCRdb keeps only in-frame clones here, not all; method: immunoSEQ multiplex PCR. Of almost 30,000 clones listed, under 95% are singletons. Study-wide findings and caveats: In CD3G-deficient patients, conventional CD4+ T cells were enriched for hydrophobic CDR3 residues at positions 6 and 7.

Sequenced sample: conventional CD4+ T cells sorted from blood. These receptors were obtained from a person under 35 with CD3G deficiency.

The J gene is TRBJ2-1, the V gene TRBV6-1, with D possibly being TRBD2 (6 bases). V was cut by 7 bases and J by 0 bases, with 10 bases left in between. Germline V gene data show CDR1 as MNHNS and CDR2 as SASEGT. This CDR3 is built from 14 residues. CDR3 nucleotides: TGTGCCAGCAAGTACGGGAGCTCCTACAATGAGCAGTTCTTC. Its protein product is CASKYGSSYNEQFF.

The chain couples TRBV28 to TRBJ1-1; the D is unclear. Deletions cut 6 bases from V and 4 bases from J, with 18 bases between. The CDR3 runs to 15 residues. Germline V gene data show CDR1 as MDHEN and CDR2 as SYDVKM. The CDR3, as DNA: TGTGCCAGCAGCGTTGATAGGGCCTCTATCACTGAAGCTTTCTTT. Amino acid sequence: CASSVDRASITEAFF.

The chain combines TRBV6-1 with TRBJ2-1; 14 positions agree with TRBD2. Germline V gives CDR1 MNHNS, CDR2 SASEGT. The length of the CDR3 is 13 residues. Trimming took 7 bases from V and 15 from J; bases not matched to a gene: 8. The chain's CDR3 is CASIGLAGGPLFF. CDR3 bases: TGTGCCAGCATCGGACTAGCGGGAGGTCCGCTGTTCTTC.

This chain joins TRBV7-9 and TRBJ2-5; 8 bases agree with TRBD2. The CDR3 has 15 residues. The germline V gene has CDR1 SEHNR and CDR2 FQNEAQ (reference sequence). Unmatched junction bases numbered 10, after V lost 5 bases and J lost 5 bases. Here the CDR3 DNA reads TGTGCCAGCAGCCGCAGGGGACTAGAAGGGGAGACCCAGTACTTC. This translates into CASSRRGLEGETQYF.

The V and J genes are TRBV28 and TRBJ2-7; D possibly matches TRBD1 or TRBD2 (5 bases each). Looked up from germline, CDR1 is MDHEN and CDR2 is SYDVKM. The V end lost 8 bases, the J end lost 3 bases, and 14 bases lay between the germline ends. There are 13 residues in the CDR3. In DNA, the CDR3 is TGTGCCAGCTCAGGGAGCGAGAACTACGAGCAGTACTTC. Residues: CASSGSENYEQYF.

The chain combines TRBV30 with TRBJ2-7; weak D call: TRBD1 (5 bases). The CDR3 is 12 residues long. In germline, CDR1 is GTSNPN, CDR2 SVGIG (reference sequence). Between the trimmed V and J ends, which lost 3 bases and 3 bases, there was a span of 9 bases. The CDR3 spells CAWSPTGYEQYF. The CDR3 DNA follows: TGTGCCTGGAGCCCCACAGGCTACGAGCAGTACTTC.

This chain joins TRBV28 and TRBJ2-1; a possible D gene is TRBD1 (6 bases). This CDR3 has 16 residues. Germline CDR1 and CDR2: MDHEN and SYDVKM. Trimming left V 6 bases short and J 0 bases short, with 15 bases between. CDR3 bases: TGTGCCAGCAGCCGTTCCACAGGGAGCTCCTACAATGAGCAGTTCTTC. Protein sequence: CASSRSTGSSYNEQFF.

The V call is TRBV4-1, the J call TRBJ2-5; D call uncertain. The CDR3 covers 13 residues. Trimming shortened V by 4 bases and J by 5 bases, and 11 bases separated the two germline ends. Germline-derived CDR1 and CDR2 are MGHRA and YSYEKL. In nucleotides, the CDR3 is TGCGCCAGCAGCCGCATACATGGGGAGACCCAGTACTTC. It encodes CASSRIHGETQYF.

The chain links TRBV7-3 to TRBJ2-1, with TRBD2 identical over 10 bases. The CDR3 has 18 amino acids. CDR1 and CDR2 from the germline V gene are SGHTA and FQGTGA. With 1 base clipped from V and 0 bases from J, the junction kept 6 bases outside the gene matches. This CDR3 is CASSLRLAGADSYNEQFF. The DNA of the CDR3 is TGTGCCAGCAGCTTAAGACTAGCGGGCGCTGACTCCTACAATGAGCAGTTCTTC.

The sample holds one count of this clone. The CDR3 DNA sequence: TGTGCCAGCAAAGCCCCAGCGAAAAGCTCCTACGAGCAGTACGTC. Translation gives CASKAPAKSSYEQYV. The chain combines TRBV6-9 with TRBJ2-7; D not certain. V lost 7 bases and J lost 0, with 16 bases in between. The CDR3 consists of 15 residues. Germline assignment: CDR1 MNHGY and CDR2 SVAAGI.

The gene calls are TRBV5-1 and TRBJ2-3; 8 nucleotides line up with TRBD2. Per germline, CDR1 SGHRS and CDR2 YFSETQ. With 2 bases clipped from V and 3 bases from J, the junction kept 5 bases outside the gene matches. The CDR3 is made up of 15 amino acids. The CDR3 coding sequence is TGCGCCAGCAGCTTAGGACAGCGGGGGACAGATACGCAGTATTTT. It yields the protein CASSLGQRGTDTQYF.

The V and J genes are TRBV11-2 and TRBJ2-7; no definite D call. The CDR3 covers 15 residues. The germline V gene encodes CDR1 SGHAT and CDR2 FQNNGV. V lost 5 bases to trimming and J lost 0 bases, with 14 bases between them. The DNA for the CDR3 is TGTGCCAGCAGCCAGACCCCTACACGCTCCTACGAGCAGTACTTC. It specifies CASSQTPTRSYEQYF.

The chain has TRBV6-1 and TRBJ1-2; the match to TRBD1 covers 9 bases. V was pared by 6 bases and J by 6 bases, with 5 bases of the junction left unmatched. This CDR3 has 13 residues. Germline values: CDR1 MNHNS, CDR2 SASEGT. As DNA, the CDR3 is TGTGCCAGCAGGAGGACAGGGGAAAATGGCTACACCTTC. Amino acid sequence: CASRRTGENGYTF.

J is TRBJ2-1 and V is TRBV9, with TRBD2 matching 12 bases. Germline V gene lookup returns CDR1 SGDLS and CDR2 YYNGEE. Trimming removed 10 bases from V and 5 bases from J; junction bases left unmatched: 1. The CDR3 consists of 12 residues. The CDR3 DNA sequence: TGTGCCCGGACTAGCGGGGACAATGAGCAGTTCTTC. Translation gives CARTSGDNEQFF.

The CDR3 DNA follows: TGCGCCAGCAGCCAAAACCTAGCGGGGGGAACCTCAAGCTCCTACAATGAGCAGTTCTTC. Its protein product is CASSQNLAGGTSSSYNEQFF. This sequence joins TRBV4-3 and TRBJ2-1; 11 bases align to TRBD2. V dropped 2 bases and J dropped 0; count of bases not matched to a gene: 12. CDR1 and CDR2 from the germline V gene are LGHNA and YSLEER. The CDR3 spans 20 residues.

The chain employs TRBV11-2 and TRBJ2-1, with 8 bases aligning to TRBD2. The CDR3 has 16 amino acids. CDR1 and CDR2 from the germline V gene are SGHAT and FQNNGV. Trimming removed 1 base from V and 6 bases from J; junction bases left unmatched: 8. The CDR3 region has the DNA TGTGCCAGCAGCTTAGGTCGGGAGGGCCGGGGCAATGAGCAGTTCTTC. It codes for CASSLGREGRGNEQFF. Together with reference TRBV11-2 and TRBJ2-1, the CDR3 gives the full variable domain: EAGVAQSPRYKIIEKRQSVAFWCNPISGHATLYWYQQILGQGPKLLIQFQNNGVVDDSQLPKDRFSAERLKGVDSTLKIQPAKLEDSAVYLCASSLGREGRGNEQFFGPGTRLTVL.

In this sample, this clone turned up once. V usage is TRBV11-1 and J usage is TRBJ2-5; 7 nucleotides align to TRBD1. The germline V gene encodes CDR1 SGHAT and CDR2 FQDESV (reference sequence). CDR3 length: 15 residues. Trimming removed 5 bases from V and 1 base from J; junction bases left unmatched: 7. The CDR3 sequence is CASSQGEQAQETQYF. In DNA form, the CDR3 reads TGTGCCAGCAGCCAGGGGGAACAGGCCCAAGAGACCCAGTACTTC. The full variable domain, with the rest looked up from reference TRBV11-1 and TRBJ2-5, is EAEVAQSPRYKITEKSQAVAFWCDPISGHATLYWYRQILGQGPELLVQFQDESVVDDSQLPKDRFSAERLKGVDSTLKIQPAELGDSAMYLCASSQGEQAQETQYFGPGTRLLVL.

The chain recombines TRBV4-3 with TRBJ2-3; D is unresolved. The germline V gene encodes CDR1 LGHNA and CDR2 YSLEER. The V end lost 1 base, the J end lost 2 bases, and 10 bases lay between the germline ends. The CDR3 length is 15 residues. The CDR3 DNA is TGCGCCAGCAGCCAAGGGCACACCTACACAGATACGCAGTATTTT. Encoded protein: CASSQGHTYTDTQYF.

The chain is built from TRBV6-6 and TRBJ1-2; 7 positions match TRBD1. J was trimmed by 6 bases and V by 2 bases; bases with no gene match: 9. This CDR3 comprises 15 residues. Germline CDR1 and CDR2: MNHNY and SVGAGI (reference sequence). CDR3 sequence: CASSYREQGGNGYTF. The DNA for the CDR3 is TGTGCCAGCAGTTACAGGGAGCAGGGGGGAAATGGCTACACCTTC.

The rearrangement joins TRBV28 to TRBJ1-2, with D uncertain. Germline V lookup: CDR1 MDHEN, CDR2 SYDVKM. This CDR3 has 13 residues. V was shortened by 4 bases and J by 0 bases, with 6 bases between the two germline ends. CDR3 sequence reads: CASSSPANYGYTF. CDR3 nucleotides: TGTGCCAGCAGTTCCCCCGCTAACTATGGCTACACCTTC.

This clone was observed once. The chain employs TRBV28 and TRBJ2-2; the match to TRBD1 covers 10 bases. This CDR3 has 14 residues. J gave up 5 bases and V 8 bases, and 5 bases lay outside the gene matches. CDR1 and CDR2 from the germline V gene are MDHEN and SYDVKM. CDR3: CASARTGGTGELFF. The CDR3 nucleotides are TGTGCCAGCGCGAGGACAGGGGGGACCGGGGAGCTGTTTTTT.

This clone was recorded only once. Its ends do not fully match the called genes, so a read error is possible. The chain is built from TRBV6-5 and TRBJ2-1; unclear D gene. Per the germline V gene, CDR1 is MNHEY and CDR2 is SVGAGI. The CDR3 spans 13 residues. The CDR3 loop reads CAISESRAHEQFF. CDR3 nucleotide sequence: TGTGCCATCAGTGAGTCTAGGGCCCATGAGCAGTTCTTC.

The V call is TRBV7-9, the J call TRBJ2-7; 10 positions match TRBD2. With 5 bases clipped from V and 6 bases from J, the junction kept 7 bases outside the gene matches. Germline V gene lookup returns CDR1 SEHNR and CDR2 FQNEAQ (reference sequence). CDR3 length: 14 residues. The CDR3 DNA sequence: TGTGCCAGCAGCCCCGGACTAGCGGCGAGCGAGCAGTACTTC. It encodes CASSPGLAASEQYF.

The J gene is TRBJ2-7, the V gene TRBV18; D perhaps matches TRBD2 (6 bases). Trimming cost V 2 bases and J 7 bases, with 9 bases left between them. Germline values: CDR1 KGHSH, CDR2 LQKENI. This CDR3 has 12 amino acids. The DNA for the CDR3 is TGTGCCAGCTCACCAACGCGGGGAGAGCAGTACTTC. This codes for CASSPTRGEQYF.

The chain uses TRBV29-1 and TRBJ1-1, with TRBD1 as a possible D gene (6 bases). Germline CDR1 and CDR2: SQVTM and ANQGSEA. The CDR3 is 12 amino acids. Trimming pared 4 bases from V and 8 bases from J, leaving 14 bases between. DNA for the CDR3: TGCAGCGTTGTTGTGGGTAGGGGGGAAGCTTTCTTT. This codes for CSVVVGRGEAFF.

The chain combines TRBV19 with TRBJ1-4; the match to TRBD1 covers 9 bases. Germline CDR1 reads LNHDA; CDR2 reads SQIVND (reference sequence). Unmatched junction bases numbered 10, after V lost 10 bases and J lost 7 bases. This CDR3 is 14 amino acids long. The CDR3: CATTLGQGPEKLFF. The CDR3 coding sequence is TGTGCCACCACGCTGGGACAGGGACCTGAAAAACTGTTTTTT.

For the CDR3, the DNA is TGTGCCAGCAGTGTAGGCAGAACCTACGAGCAGTACTTC. It is translated as CASSVGRTYEQYF. V gene TRBV2 combines with J gene TRBJ2-7; the D is unclear. CDR3 length equals 13 residues. The V gene's germline CDR1 is SNHLY and CDR2 FYNNEI. Between the trimmed V and J ends, which lost 4 bases and 2 bases, there was a span of 9 bases.

The V gene is TRBV11-2, the J gene TRBJ2-5; no firm D call. V was trimmed by 3 bases and J by 5 bases, leaving 13 bases between them. In germline, CDR1 is SGHAT, CDR2 FQNNGV. The CDR3 loop spans 14 amino acids. CDR3 region: CASSLGQKVETQYF. CDR3 DNA sequence: TGTGCCAGCAGCTTGGGCCAGAAGGTGGAGACCCAGTACTTC.